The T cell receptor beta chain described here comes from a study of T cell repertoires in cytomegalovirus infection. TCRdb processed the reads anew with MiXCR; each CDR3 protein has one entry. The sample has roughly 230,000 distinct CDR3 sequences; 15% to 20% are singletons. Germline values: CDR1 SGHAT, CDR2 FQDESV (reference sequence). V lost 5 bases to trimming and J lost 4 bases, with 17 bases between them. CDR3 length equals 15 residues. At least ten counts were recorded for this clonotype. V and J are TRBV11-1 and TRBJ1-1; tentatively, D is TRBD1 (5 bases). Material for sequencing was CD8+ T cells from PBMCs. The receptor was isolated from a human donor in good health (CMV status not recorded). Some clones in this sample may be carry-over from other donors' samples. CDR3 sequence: CASSQIDSPGTEAFF. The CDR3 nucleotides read TGTGCCAGCAGCCAAATAGACAGCCCCGGCACTGAAGCTTTCTTT.